This T cell receptor (beta chain) was found in a study of cytomegalovirus exposure and HLA in healthy donors. Study overall: As an earlier analysis found, about 200 million T cells yielded over 95 million unique TCR beta sequences. The Caucasian-associated ancestry cluster held 80% to 90% of around 380 genotyped donors.

Findings and caveats of the study: Presence/absence analyses assumed roughly uniform sequencing depth across donors, which may not hold. V- and J-gene trimming in TCR beta was tied to a missense DCLRE1C variant by an analysis performed later.

Trimming shortened V by 1 base and J by 6 bases, and 9 bases separated the two germline ends. Germline CDR1 reads LNHDA; CDR2 reads SQIVND (reference sequence). The CDR3 is 14 residues long. In the PCR, 60 Vbeta and 13 Jbeta primers were used. Some clones are missing from TCRdb's copy, which holds only in-frame ones; the method was immunoSEQ multiplex PCR. Among over 150,000 clones listed, under 90% were seen once. Worth noting for this clone: Its matching antigen is unknown.

Sequencing used PBMCs. The V and J genes are TRBV19 and TRBJ2-2; D is uncertain. This clonotype was sampled from a man aged 25-40 years in good health and CMV-seronegative. The CDR3 region has the DNA TGTGCCAGTAGTATAGGAACAGCCCCCGGGGAGCTGTTTTTT. Translated: CASSIGTAPGELFF.